The 7 T cell receptor beta chains given below trace back to one sample, sequenced in a study of persistence of HIV-infected CD4 T cells. Anti-CD3/anti-CD28 beads served as a nonspecific positive control stimulus. Sorting of responding CD4+ T cells relied on upregulated CD40 ligand together with CD69. The antigens for these receptors are not known. The immunoSEQ assay was version 4, run in survey mode. The data were produced by immunoSEQ multiplex PCR, yet TCRdb's version contains in-frame clones alone and is incomplete. The sample contains 35,000 to 45,000 clones, around 90% of which appear only once. The specimen was CD4+ T cells sorted from PBMCs after roughly 18-hour stimulation, collected from a patient who received antiretroviral therapy. These TCRs come from an adult woman with HIV who was CMV-seropositive.

The chain employs TRBV18 and TRBJ1-1; 9 nucleotides align to TRBD1. Germline V gene sequence: CDR1 KGHSH, CDR2 LQKENI. CDR3 length: 15 amino acids. After removal of 1 base from V and 5 bases from J, the junction contained 5 bases not matched to a gene. CDR3: CASSPLGQGRTEAFF. For the CDR3, the DNA is TGTGCCAGCTCACCACTGGGACAGGGCAGGACTGAAGCTTTCTTT.

The chain carries TRBV9 and TRBJ2-5; the match to TRBD2 covers 7 bases. The CDR3 runs to 12 residues. Losses at the gene ends were 4 bases for V and 5 bases for J; bases not matched to a gene: 2. The germline V gene encodes CDR1 SGDLS and CDR2 YYNGEE. Here the CDR3 DNA reads TGTGCCAGCAGCTTCGGGGGGGAGACCCAGTACTTC. It is translated as CASSFGGETQYF.

The chain has TRBV18 and TRBJ1-5; tentative D call: TRBD1 (5 bases). Germline V gene data show CDR1 as KGHSH and CDR2 as LQKENI. This CDR3 is built from 14 residues. Trimming pared 6 bases from V and 3 bases from J, leaving 12 bases between. Here the CDR3 reads CASSLQGPNQPQHF. CDR3 DNA: TGTGCCAGCTCCCTGCAGGGACCCAATCAGCCCCAGCATTTT.

The V and J genes are TRBV5-1 and TRBJ2-3; 7 positions match TRBD1. Germline CDR1 SGHRS, CDR2 YFSETQ. With 6 bases clipped from V and 2 bases from J, the junction kept 15 bases outside the gene matches. This CDR3 has 17 amino acids. Written as DNA, the CDR3 is TGCGCCAGCACCTCGTTAGTCCGGACAGGCCTCACAGATACGCAGTATTTT. Translation: CASTSLVRTGLTDTQYF.

The rearrangement links TRBV7-3 to TRBJ2-3, with 7 bases aligning to TRBD2. Germline loops: CDR1 SGHTA, CDR2 FQGTGA. The CDR3 has 17 amino acids. With V trimmed by 2 bases and J by 4 bases, 12 bases remained unmatched. This CDR3 is CASSLLRVGLGADTQYF. The CDR3 DNA follows: TGTGCCAGCAGCTTACTGAGGGTCGGACTAGGGGCAGATACGCAGTATTTT.

The chain couples TRBV4-1 to TRBJ2-3; 10 nucleotides agree with TRBD2. V dropped 5 bases and J dropped 5; count of bases not matched to a gene: 10. CDR3 length equals 16 residues. Germline-derived CDR1 and CDR2 are MGHRA and YSYEKL. CDR3 sequence reads: CASSYRGAGGQDTQYF. In DNA form, the CDR3 reads TGCGCCAGCAGCTACCGCGGAGCGGGGGGGCAAGATACGCAGTATTTT.

The DNA of the CDR3 is TGTGCCTGGAGTAAGGAAGAGGTCACTGAAGCTTTCTTT. The encoded protein is CAWSKEEVTEAFF. The rearrangement links TRBV30 to TRBJ1-1; D not resolved. The length of the CDR3 is 13 residues. CDR1 is GTSNPN, CDR2 SVGIG, per germline (reference sequence). Trimming left V 2 bases short and J 4 bases short, with 11 bases between.